This T cell receptor (beta chain) was obtained from a study of T-cell reconstitution after alpha-beta-depleted transplantation in children. This clonotype was seen ten or more times. No antigen is known for it. V shed 8 bases and J shed 4 bases, with 12 bases lying between them. Germline V CDR1 and CDR2: SNHLY, FYNNEI. The CDR3 totals 12 residues. General study points: Diversity and T-cell counts at one year after transplant derived mostly from new T cells.

Preparation of the TCRbeta library used unique molecular identifiers. MiXCR was run by TCRdb on the PCR reads, yielding one entry per CDR3 protein. The sample includes 220,000 or so distinct CDR3 sequences, approximately 8.9% of them seen just once. The TCR comes from a male patient between 10 and 17 years old who had a stem cell transplant for acute lymphoblastic leukemia, so the T cells may come from the graft donor. The V and J genes are TRBV2 and TRBJ2-7; D perhaps matches TRBD1 (6 bases). The sample was PBMCs, mostly from graft donor cells, taken 180 days after TCRalphabeta/CD19-depleted stem cell transplant. The CDR3 coding sequence is TGTGCCAGCGCGGACAGCCAATACGAGCAGTACTTC. It encodes CASADSQYEQYF.